This TCR beta chain originates from a study of T cell repertoires in cytomegalovirus infection. Trimming left V 4 bases short and J 4 bases short, with 17 bases between. Germline-derived CDR1 and CDR2 are SNHLY and FYNNEI. The length of the CDR3 is 17 residues. TCRdb passed the reads through MiXCR, listing each CDR3 protein once. This repertoire shows 570,000 or so distinct CDR3 sequences, 40% found once; its top ten account for around 48%. This clonotype was observed a handful of times. Its target is not known. The clonotype comes from a human donor in good health (CMV status not recorded). Some clones in this sample may be carry-over from other donors' samples. The sequencing used cultured PBMCs, collected from culture after CMV antigen stimulation. The chain uses TRBV2 and TRBJ2-6; D is ambiguous. The CDR3 nucleotides read TGTGCCAGCAGTGCCCCCCCGTGGTTCCGAGGGGCCAACGTCCTGACTTTC. Protein product: CASSAPPWFRGANVLTF.